This TCR beta chain was recovered during a study of blood T cell repertoires in COVID-19. This CDR3 is 17 amino acids long. CDR1 and CDR2 from the germline V gene are SGHNT and YENEEA. V dropped 3 bases and J dropped 1; count of bases not matched to a gene: 6. Cohort 3 donors counted as recovered after two negative PCRs, clearance, or resolved symptoms. The table came from immunoSEQ multiplex PCR; TCRdb's copy has only in-frame clones and leaves some out. The sample lists approximately 450,000 clones, more than 80% occurring once. The sequence was obtained from a man aged 25 to 40 who had recovered from COVID-19. Sequenced material: PBMCs or T cells enriched from blood (not recorded which). V is TRBV11-3 and J is TRBJ1-1, with 12 bases that match TRBD1. The CDR3 sequence is CASSLSGTGGENTEAFF. The CDR3, as DNA: TGTGCCAGCAGCTTGTCCGGGACAGGGGGCGAGAACACTGAAGCTTTCTTT.